The rows below give T cell receptor beta chains drawn from one sample of a study of T cell repertoires in cytomegalovirus infection. TCRdb passed the reads through MiXCR, listing each CDR3 protein once. Among 230,000 or so distinct CDR3 sequences listed, about 18% were seen once. Sequencing was performed on CD8+ T cells from PBMCs. Receptor source: a human donor in good health (CMV status not recorded). Some clones in this sample may be carry-over from other donors' samples. Each CDR3 is given without its conserved first and last residue.

j_call v_call cdr3_aa
TRBJ1-2 TRBV2 AQTPRQGDYGYT
TRBJ2-1 TRBV4-3 ASSQTDSYSYNEQF
TRBJ2-3 TRBV20-1 SAPWVSGGTDTQY
TRBJ1-1 TRBV28 ASRILGQEAF
TRBJ1-1 TRBV20-1 SAENDRGMNTEAF
TRBJ2-1 TRBV2 ASRDGQGAAYNEQF
TRBJ1-1 TRBV27 ASSSGILNTEAF
TRBJ2-1 TRBV20-1 SARDSDNEQF
TRBJ1-1 TRBV5-1 ASTIPGGTEAF
TRBJ2-1 TRBV20-1 SASPNSGGYYNEQF
TRBJ2-7 TRBV4-1 ASSQGAGMGAYEQY
TRBJ2-5 TRBV14 ASSHFGLAVQETQY
TRBJ2-7 TRBV7-2 ASRAEFQTSYEQY
TRBJ2-7 TRBV19 ASSSRSTGIAYEQY
TRBJ1-1 TRBV5-6 ASSLQGAVNTEAF
TRBJ2-2 TRBV28 ASSPDREDYTGELF
TRBJ2-7 TRBV28 ASRTSYEQY
TRBJ2-7 TRBV20-1 SARDRDRDYEQY
TRBJ1-6 TRBV5-8 ASSLNPESSYNSPLH
TRBJ2-1 TRBV19 ASSITGVSRFNEQF
TRBJ1-2 TRBV9 ASSGGTDQAMVDT
TRBJ2-7 TRBV12-3/TRBV12-4 ASSLGWDTNWYEQY
TRBJ2-7 TRBV6-6 ASSWLGSGGAGESDEQY
TRBJ2-3 TRBV29-1 SVEDRSGSPTDTQY
TRBJ2-6 TRBV13 ASSLVSNSGANVLT
TRBJ1-2 TRBV6-1 ASSEMSWDGYT
TRBJ1-6 TRBV15 ATSRDRGVISPLH
TRBJ1-3 TRBV25-1 ASSGSDRDIVYSGNTIY
TRBJ1-2 TRBV2 ASGTGPNYGYT
TRBJ2-2 TRBV5-1 ASEDAGGELF
TRBJ2-7 TRBV6-6 ASSLTGLEQY
TRBJ2-7 TRBV4-1 ASSQDSEGGAYYEQY
TRBJ1-4 TRBV7-8 ASENPGEKLF
TRBJ2-1 TRBV14 ASSSGPDYNEQF
TRBJ1-5 TRBV20-1 SARDRHSNQPQH
TRBJ2-3 TRBV11-2 ASSLRAGGGTDTQY
TRBJ2-5 TRBV4-1 ASSLWDRGETQY
TRBJ2-1 TRBV6-1 ASKPGTGNNEQF
TRBJ1-3 TRBV6-5 AASGANTIY
TRBJ1-4 TRBV28 ASSSRRQTNEKLF
TRBJ2-1 TRBV20-1 SARDPGLAGGKPYNEQF
TRBJ1-1 TRBV13 ASSPPERPTEAF
TRBJ1-4 TRBV29-1 SATDLRFVF
TRBJ1-1 TRBV28 ASSSSTATEAF
TRBJ1-1 TRBV7-2 ASSLNRRGLDAF
TRBJ2-7 TRBV11-2 ASSGTRSIYEQY
TRBJ1-5 TRBV7-2 ASSLKMGLGFQPQH
TRBJ2-7 TRBV7-9 ASSSRDRGEYEQY
TRBJ1-2 TRBV10-3 AISDPGTNYGYT
TRBJ1-2 TRBV28 ASMLRAEVYGYT
TRBJ2-1 TRBV7-9 ASSSDRAGYNEQF
TRBJ1-2 TRBV7-8 ASSPMGEVNYGYT
TRBJ1-1 TRBV7-6 ASSFFSGYPMNTEAF
TRBJ1-5 TRBV6-1 ASGDRGENQPQH